The present T cell receptor beta chain was sequenced within a study of regulatory T cells in long-lasting Graves disease. Study in general: Graves' patients, newly diagnosed, had taken antithyroid drugs under 3 months.

Through Arm-PCR of CDR3 regions and iRepertoire HTBI primers, TCR beta libraries were built. One entry per CDR3 protein, called by TCRdb with MiXCR from the multiplex PCR reads. The sample shows a few hundred thousand distinct CDR3 sequences, 15% to 20% of them seen only once. Remarks on this clonotype: A much larger clone lies one base from this, so it may be a read error.

Time point specified: newly diagnosed GD, antithyroid drugs for less than 3 months. Generation of the TCR library employed RNA extracted from PBMCs. The sample here was peripheral blood mononuclear cells (PBMCs), taken at new diagnosis, from a patient treated with antithyroid drugs. This TCR was recovered from a female donor with Graves disease.

The CDR3 here is CSARDSRTGGGTDTQYF. The CDR3 DNA reads TGCAGTGCTAGAGATTCGCGGACAGGTGGGGGCACAGATACGCAGTATTTT. The J gene is TRBJ2-3, the V gene TRBV20-1; 7 positions match TRBD1. CDR1 DFQATT and CDR2 SNEGSKA come from the germline V gene (reference sequence). The CDR3 sequence is 17 residues long. After removal of 0 bases from V and 1 base from J, the junction contained 10 bases not matched to a gene.